This paragraph covers one T cell receptor beta chain sequence. As handled by the study authors: Reference gene primer amplification gave nucleated cell count estimates. Sequencing was performed with immunoSEQ multiplex PCR; in TCRdb, only in-frame clones are kept and a portion is missing. The V and J calls and clone size come from that table; D and trimming were worked out from the DNA. The sample shows 120,000 or so clones, 85% of them seen only once. From germline, CDR1 is SGHAT and CDR2 FQNNGV. This CDR3 comprises 15 residues. V lost 4 bases and J lost 4; bases outside the gene matches: 8. The data derive from a study of blood T cell repertoires in COVID-19. The overall study: COVID-19 samples, acute and convalescent, were from the United States, Italy and Spain. PBMCs, B-cell-depleted T cells, or T cells provided the cDNA or gDNA that made up the material.

This rearrangement joins TRBV11-2 to TRBJ1-1; TRBD1 matches 8 bases. The origin of this receptor is an older man with active or convalescent COVID-19. The sample comprised peripheral blood. The CDR3 spells CASSSRTGRGTEAFF. CDR3 sequence (DNA): TGTGCCAGCAGCTCCCGGACAGGGAGGGGCACTGAAGCTTTCTTT.